This T cell receptor (beta chain) was found in a study of T cell responses to AZD1222 COVID-19 vaccine. Libraries were prepared by immunoSEQ multiplex PCR; TCRdb keeps only in-frame clonotypes and omits some of them. The table has 110,000 to 150,000 clones, 85% to 95% seen once. Germline CDR1 reads SSHAT; CDR2 reads FNYEAQ (reference sequence). The length of the CDR3 is 13 residues. As to this clone: As yet, its antigen is unknown. At one boundary the junction diverges from the germline segment, which might be a read error.

Overall study findings and caveats: Spike-specific TCR depth and breadth grew after two AZD1222 doses. The donor cohort was predominantly white British with a female majority, and clonal diversity may have been underestimated. Unmutated regions of variants are reportedly targeted by nearly half of spike-specific TCRs.

The V and J genes are TRBV7-7 and TRBJ2-1; D may be TRBD1 (5 bases). This TCR was recovered from an adult who had recovered from COVID-19. This sample comprised peripheral blood, obtained after recovery from COVID-19. This chain's CDR3 is CASSLGVGNEQFF. As DNA, the CDR3 is TGTGCTAGCAGCCTAGGGGTGGGCAATGAGCAGTTCTTC.